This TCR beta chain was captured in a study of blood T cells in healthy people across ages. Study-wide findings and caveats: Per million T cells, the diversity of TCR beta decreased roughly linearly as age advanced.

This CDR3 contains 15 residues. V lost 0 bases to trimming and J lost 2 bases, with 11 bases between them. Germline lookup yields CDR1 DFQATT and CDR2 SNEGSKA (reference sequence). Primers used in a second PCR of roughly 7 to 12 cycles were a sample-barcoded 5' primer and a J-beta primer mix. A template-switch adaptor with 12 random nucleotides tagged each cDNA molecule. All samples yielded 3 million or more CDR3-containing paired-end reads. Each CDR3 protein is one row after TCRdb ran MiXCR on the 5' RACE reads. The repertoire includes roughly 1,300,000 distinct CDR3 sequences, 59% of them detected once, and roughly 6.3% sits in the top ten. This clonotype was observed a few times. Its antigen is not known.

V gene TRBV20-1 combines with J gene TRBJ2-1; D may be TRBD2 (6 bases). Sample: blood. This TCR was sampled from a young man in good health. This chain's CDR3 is CSARELGLPYNEQFF. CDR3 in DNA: TGCAGTGCTAGAGAGTTGGGACTCCCCTACAATGAGCAGTTCTTC.